The sequence of this TCR beta chain was determined in a study of cytomegalovirus exposure and HLA in healthy donors (dated by TCRdb to 2016 to 2017). Regarding the study in general: According to a later analysis, one platform produced both the roughly 130 validation repertoires and the 550 to 800 repertoires of the first cohort. The study was designed to test whether signatures of past pathogen exposure could be identified by cataloging public T cell receptors. A separate validation cohort of 100 to 150 different subjects was used in addition to the approximately 670-subject first cohort. To predict cytomegalovirus infection status, the study combined high-throughput TCR immunosequencing, statistical association of individual TCRs with disease status, and machine learning.

Library preparation employed the immunoSEQ multiplex PCR assay. As for the authors' bioinformatics: A statistical classification framework was developed to diagnose cytomegalovirus status using the catalog of TCR beta chain sequences. TCRdb limited this immuneACCESS table to in-frame rearrangements with V and J called. A share of clones is missing; checked studies link under half to unresolved V genes, and the rest is unexplained. The DNA gave D and trimming, while V, J and clone size come from that table. Here the sample has about 43,000 clones; roughly 90% occur a single time. Over 5% of the sample is in the top ten clones. CDR1 is given as MNHNY and CDR2 as SVGAGI, both from the germline V gene (reference sequence). The CDR3 spans 15 residues, from the cysteine through the phenylalanine. Here the CDR3 DNA is all that survives: 45 bases in frame from base 1. The germline V and J ends show losses of 1 base and 8 bases respectively, and no gene match explains 7 bases of the junction.

The donors belonged to the validation cohort of 90 to 150 subjects, which was separate from the approximately 700-subject first cohort. Concerning this clone itself: What antigen it recognizes has not been identified. The record has no base qualities; no much larger clone is one base away.

Points the paper makes about the study in general: Cytomegalovirus status was reported to be diagnosed by the classifier with high specificity and sensitivity in both the original and validation cohorts. A total of some 180 TCR beta chains were listed by the study as associated with cytomegalovirus. All 120 or so repertoires were used to score co-occurrence in the validation cohort in a later analysis, because that analysis had no HLA typing for the cohort. Three of the identified cytomegalovirus-associated TCR beta chains were confirmed in vitro to be specific for cytomegalovirus antigens. Most TCR sequences were seen in very few donors, while some public TCRs were found in many individuals. Of the cluster scores, 85% to 95% were above 0 in a later analysis, which found that TCRs clustered in the first cohort also tended to co-occur in the 90 to 150 validation repertoires. It was suggested by the authors that the approach could potentially be generalized to other disease states and immunological phenotypes.

The chain couples TRBV6-6 to TRBJ1-2, with TRBD1 matching 10 junction bases. Sequences were obtained from PBMCs. This TCR derives from a man aged 18 to 29 in good health and CMV-seronegative. The nucleotides are TGTGCCAGCAGTTACTTGAGACAGGGGGCAGCGGGCTACACCTTC. It translates to CASSYLRQGAAGYTF.